This passage covers 29 T cell receptor beta chains from one sample sequenced in a study of a mutant IDH1 vaccine in newly diagnosed glioma. These receptors have no known antigen. This sample's time point: week 47, end of study. Alongside topical imiquimod, each dose of vaccine comprised 300 ug of mutant IDH1 20-mer peptide. Profiled with immunoSEQ multiplex PCR; TCRdb holds only in-frame clones, not every one. The sample lists 25,000 to 40,000 clones, approximately 89% occurring once. The input for sequencing was PBMCs, taken from a glioma patient whose treatment included an IDH1 peptide vaccine. The source is a man between 40 and 49 years old with glioma.

This clone was counted a single time. The chain employs TRBV27 and TRBJ2-7; 10 bases are shared with TRBD2. Germline CDR1 is MNHEY and CDR2 is SMNVEV (reference sequence). Trimming cost V 6 bases and J 0 bases; bases outside gene matches: 2. The CDR3 has 14 amino acids. CDR3 in amino acids: CASSPSGSSYEQYF. The CDR3 nucleotides read TGTGCCAGCAGCCCTAGCGGGAGCTCCTACGAGCAGTACTTC.

This chain links TRBV14 with TRBJ1-6; D is possibly TRBD1 (5 bases). Germline V gene data show CDR1 as SGHDN and CDR2 as FVKESK. The CDR3 length is 15 residues. Trimming took off 1 base at V and 1 base at J, with 5 bases between the two ends. The CDR3 reads CASSQGGSYNSPLHF. CDR3 nucleotides: TGTGCCAGCAGCCAAGGGGGGTCCTATAATTCACCCCTCCACTTT.

The chain links TRBV4-2 to TRBJ2-6, with a possible D match to TRBD2 (7 bases). The V end was cut by 0 bases, the J end by 4 bases, with 10 bases between. This CDR3 spans 16 amino acids. The germline V gene encodes CDR1 LGHNA and CDR2 YNFKEQ. The CDR3 DNA follows: TGTGCCAGCAGCCAAGAGGGGGGGCGCGGGGCCAACGTCCTGACTTTC. It is translated as CASSQEGGRGANVLTF.

V and J are TRBV9 and TRBJ2-1; 9 nucleotides align to TRBD1. This CDR3 is 16 amino acids long. CDR1 SGDLS and CDR2 YYNGEE come from the germline V gene. Trimming cost V 2 bases and J 4 bases; bases outside gene matches: 7. CDR3 sequence (DNA): TGTGCCAGCAGCGTTCTTACAGGGGGCCTATACAATGAGCAGTTCTTC. Translation: CASSVLTGGLYNEQFF.

This chain uses TRBV18 with TRBJ2-2; D may match TRBD1 or TRBD2 (5 bases each). Germline CDR1 is KGHSH and CDR2 is LQKENI. The CDR3 is 15 residues long. Deletions cut 1 base from V and 6 bases from J, with 12 bases between. This chain's CDR3 is CASSPLGGRSGELFF. The CDR3 DNA follows: TGTGCCAGCTCACCACTTGGGGGAAGATCCGGGGAGCTGTTTTTT.

The chain links TRBV5-5 to TRBJ2-3; D is possibly TRBD1 (6 bases). Germline V lookup: CDR1 SGHKS, CDR2 YYEKEE (reference sequence). The CDR3 sequence is 13 residues long. The ends were cut back, 5 bases at V and 5 bases at J, with 12 bases in the middle. The CDR3 loop reads CASRNLGGDTQYF. CDR3 bases: TGTGCCAGCAGAAATCTAGGGGGAGATACGCAGTATTTT.

The chain is built from TRBV7-6 and TRBJ2-7; 9 bases are a match to TRBD1. CDR1 is SGHVS and CDR2 is FNYEAQ in the germline V gene. V lost 5 bases to trimming and J lost 6 bases; unmatched junction nucleotides: 11. CDR3 length: 15 residues. DNA for the CDR3: TGTGCCAGCAGCCGGGGGACAGGGAACGCCGGCGAGCAGTACTTC. This codes for CASSRGTGNAGEQYF.

This clone was seen more than once but under ten times. This rearrangement joins TRBV2 to TRBJ1-1; TRBD1 matches at 8 bases. CDR3 length equals 13 residues. Germline assignment: CDR1 SNHLY and CDR2 FYNNEI. The V gene end was trimmed by 6 bases and the J gene end by 4 bases; junction bases not matched to a gene: 4. CDR3 in DNA: TGTGCCAGCAGGCTACAGGGGGGCACTGAAGCTTTCTTT. Translating it yields CASRLQGGTEAFF.

The chain uses TRBV4-3 and TRBJ2-7, with a tentative D call TRBD1 (5 bases). V was trimmed by 0 bases and J by 4 bases, leaving 13 bases between them. The CDR3 is 15 amino acids. Per germline, CDR1 LGHNA and CDR2 YSLEER. The CDR3 is CASSQDRGGPYEQYF. The CDR3 DNA follows: TGCGCCAGCAGCCAAGATAGGGGCGGACCGTACGAGCAGTACTTC.

The rearrangement uses TRBV18 and TRBJ2-7; 7 bases align to TRBD1. This CDR3 region has 15 residues. The ends lost 2 bases at V and 3 bases at J; junction bases unmatched: 7. Germline V CDR1 and CDR2: KGHSH, LQKENI. This CDR3 reads CASSPADRYVYEQYF. The CDR3 DNA reads TGTGCCAGCTCACCAGCGGACAGGTACGTCTACGAGCAGTACTTC. The full variable domain, in which reference TRBV18 and TRBJ2-7 provide the parts outside the CDR3, is NAGVMQNPRHLVRRRGQEARLRCSPMKGHSHVYWYRQLPEEGLKFMVYLQKENIIDESGMPKERFSAEFPKEGPSILRIQQVVRGDSAAYFCASSPADRYVYEQYFGPGTRLTVT.

The V and J genes are TRBV4-3 and TRBJ1-2; no reliable D call. CDR1 and CDR2 (germline): LGHNA, YSLEER. The CDR3 runs to 12 residues. Deletions cut 3 bases from V and 3 bases from J, with 5 bases between. The CDR3 reads CASSQGDYGYTF. The CDR3 bases are TGCGCCAGCAGCCAGGGTGACTATGGCTACACCTTC.

V gene TRBV6-5 combines with J gene TRBJ1-2; 7 positions agree with TRBD1. Germline V lookup: CDR1 MNHEY, CDR2 SVGAGI. The junction had 2 bases not matched to a gene; V was cut back by 0 bases and J by 4 bases. The CDR3 is 14 amino acids. DNA of the CDR3: TGTGCCAGCAGTTACTCTCAGGGGGTCTATGGCTACACCTTC. Amino acids: CASSYSQGVYGYTF.

The rearrangement joins TRBV10-1 to TRBJ1-1; 8 bases agree with TRBD1. The CDR3 consists of 15 residues. V was clipped by 3 bases and J by 1 base; unmatched bases: 4. Germline lookup yields CDR1 WNHNN and CDR2 SYGVQD (reference sequence). CDR3 region: CASSDWTGTNTEAFF. The DNA for the CDR3 is TGCGCCAGCAGTGACTGGACAGGGACGAACACTGAAGCTTTCTTT.

This chain's CDR3 is CAISDSGGGIGANVLTF. The DNA for the CDR3 is TGTGCCATCAGTGATTCAGGGGGAGGTATTGGGGCCAACGTCCTGACTTTC. The gene calls are TRBV10-3 and TRBJ2-6, with D possibly being TRBD1 (7 bases). The CDR3 covers 17 residues. V was pared by 3 bases and J by 3 bases, with 15 bases between. CDR1 and CDR2 from the germline V gene are ENHRY and SYGVKD.

This chain joins TRBV4-1 and TRBJ2-1, with 8 bases identical to TRBD2. The CDR3 contains 19 residues. The germline V gene encodes CDR1 MGHRA and CDR2 YSYEKL. V was clipped by 4 bases and J by 2 bases; unmatched bases: 16. CDR3 in amino acids: CASSPTGEGSGAPYNEQFF. CDR3 bases: TGCGCCAGCAGCCCCACCGGGGAGGGTAGCGGGGCTCCCTACAATGAGCAGTTCTTC.

The chain recombines TRBV5-1 with TRBJ2-5; D assignment may be TRBD1 or TRBD2 (5 bases each). The CDR3 contains 15 residues. The germline V gene has CDR1 SGHRS and CDR2 YFSETQ. V lost 1 base, J lost 4 bases, and 14 bases lay in between. For the CDR3, the DNA is TGCGCCAGCAGCTTGACCGGGGATGGGGGAGAGACCCAGTACTTC. As protein: CASSLTGDGGETQYF.

The CDR3 loop reads CASSSRLAGHETQYF. In DNA form, the CDR3 reads TGTGCCAGCAGCTCGAGACTAGCGGGGCATGAGACCCAGTACTTC. The chain uses TRBV11-2 and TRBJ2-5, with 11 nucleotides matching TRBD2. Germline values: CDR1 SGHAT, CDR2 FQNNGV. V lost 4 bases, J lost 5 bases, and 6 bases stayed unmatched. CDR3 length: 15 residues.

A few counts support this clone. Other DNA sequences of this sample code for an identical CDR3. The rearrangement links TRBV7-8 to TRBJ1-6, with no clear D. Germline-derived CDR1 and CDR2 are SGHVS and FQNEAQ. The CDR3 sequence is 13 residues long. Trimming pared 0 bases from V and 7 bases from J, leaving 4 bases between. For the CDR3, the DNA is TGTGCCAGCAGCTTAGCTGGGAATTCACCCCTCCACTTT. It yields the protein CASSLAGNSPLHF.

V usage is TRBV28 and J usage is TRBJ1-1; 9 bases agree with TRBD1. Germline V CDR1 and CDR2: MDHEN, SYDVKM. Trimming at V came to 4 bases and at J to 2 bases, leaving 5 bases not matched to a gene. CDR3 length equals 15 residues. The CDR3 DNA reads TGTGCCAGCAGTTCGCCGACAGGGGGAAACACTGAAGCTTTCTTT. Protein: CASSSPTGGNTEAFF.

The chain combines TRBV29-1 with TRBJ2-5; D is ambiguous. There are 14 residues in the CDR3. CDR1 is SQVTM, CDR2 ANQGSEA, per germline. With 4 bases removed from V and 3 bases from J, the gap between germline ends came to 15 bases. The DNA for the CDR3 is TGCAGCGTTGGTGGGCTCGGCGACGAAGAGACCCAGTACTTC. Protein sequence: CSVGGLGDEETQYF.

The J gene is TRBJ2-7, the V gene TRBV27, with D possibly being TRBD2 (6 bases). Germline values: CDR1 MNHEY, CDR2 SMNVEV (reference sequence). The CDR3 runs 13 residues. Trimming pared 6 bases from V and 4 bases from J, leaving 13 bases between. CDR3 sequence (DNA): TGTGCCAGCAGGGGTTCACGGGAGTACGAGCAGTACTTC. It yields the protein CASRGSREYEQYF.

This sequence joins TRBV5-6 and TRBJ2-5; 7 nucleotides match TRBD1. The CDR3 covers 15 residues. Unmatched junction bases numbered 8, after V lost 0 bases and J lost 6 bases. In germline, CDR1 is SGHDT, CDR2 YYEEEE. CDR3 residues: CASSLVDRDGQTQYF. The DNA for the CDR3 is TGTGCCAGCAGCTTGGTAGACAGGGACGGGCAGACCCAGTACTTC.

The rearrangement uses TRBV29-1 and TRBJ2-3; maybe TRBD2 (6 bases). V lost 7 bases to trimming and J lost 2 bases, with 16 bases between them. The CDR3 is 14 amino acids. The germline V gene has CDR1 SQVTM and CDR2 ANQGSEA. This CDR3 is CSGRDSPFTDTQYF. CDR3 DNA: TGCAGCGGACGGGACTCCCCCTTCACAGATACGCAGTATTTT.

This chain uses TRBV7-2 with TRBJ1-2; a weak D match, TRBD1 (6 bases). CDR1 SGHTA and CDR2 FQGNSA come from the germline V gene. The CDR3 spans 14 residues. Trimming stripped 1 base from V and 7 bases from J, with 13 bases between. The CDR3 protein is CASSLGSGGSGYTF. The CDR3, as DNA: TGTGCCAGCAGCTTAGGATCGGGGGGCAGTGGCTACACCTTC.

The V and J genes are TRBV28 and TRBJ2-7; D unclear. Germline CDR1 and CDR2: MDHEN and SYDVKM. V was cut by 2 bases and J by 0 bases, with 11 bases left in between. This CDR3 region has 15 residues. CDR3 DNA sequence: TGTGCCAGCAGTTTAAGGCCCGATAGCTCCTACGAGCAGTACTTC. It yields the protein CASSLRPDSSYEQYF.

V and J are TRBV10-3 and TRBJ2-2; 9 positions match TRBD2. Trimming at V came to 2 bases and at J to 6 bases, leaving 4 bases not matched to a gene. Looked up from germline, CDR1 is ENHRY and CDR2 is SYGVKD. CDR3 size: 15 residues. The DNA of the CDR3 is TGTGCCATCAGTGAGAGTAGCGGGGGTGCCGGGGAGCTGTTTTTT. It encodes CAISESSGGAGELFF.

The gene calls are TRBV5-1 and TRBJ2-2, with D perhaps matching TRBD2 (7 bases). The CDR3 consists of 19 residues. Germline CDR1 is SGHRS and CDR2 is YFSETQ. V lost 3 bases to trimming and J lost 4 bases, with 25 bases between them. The CDR3 loop reads CASSSISSGGANATGELFF. CDR3 nucleotides: TGCGCCAGCAGCTCAATATCTTCTGGGGGGGCTAACGCCACCGGGGAGCTGTTTTTT.

The chain carries TRBV19 and TRBJ1-1, with 10 bases aligning to TRBD1. The CDR3 is 16 amino acids. Germline assignment: CDR1 LNHDA and CDR2 SQIVND (reference sequence). Trimming at V came to 5 bases and at J to 4 bases, leaving 10 bases not matched to a gene. CDR3 DNA sequence: TGTGCCAGTAGTGTACCGGGACAGGGGAATTCCACTGAAGCTTTCTTT. Protein product: CASSVPGQGNSTEAFF.

This clone was seen a single time. The gene calls are TRBV6-1 and TRBJ1-1; D is ambiguous. Germline CDR1 and CDR2: MNHNS and SASEGT. The ends were cut back, 9 bases at V and 6 bases at J, with 17 bases in the middle. The CDR3 loop spans 13 amino acids. In nucleotides, the CDR3 is TGTGCCAGTGACTCAAGGGTCCTCGCTGAAGCTTTCTTT. Protein product: CASDSRVLAEAFF.